Detailed here is one T cell receptor (beta chain). This sample was taken from a study of blood T cell repertoires in COVID-19. Original processing methods: For nucleated cells, counts were estimated from reference gene primer amplification. TCRdb's table, derived via immunoSEQ multiplex PCR, lists solely in-frame clones and lacks some. From that table come the V and J calls and clone size; the DNA was used to work out D and trimming. The sample shows about 430,000 clones, over 75% of them seen only once. Participant age was roughly 18 to 90 years, and participants resided in 20 to 30 US areas. A COVID-19 case was met by exposed participants within 2 weeks before study entry. Sequenced material: PBMCs or T cells enriched from blood (not recorded which). The clonotype comes from a woman younger than 30 who had been exposed to COVID-19.

CDR3 loop: CASSLVKGAGSPLHF. The CDR3 coding sequence is TGTGCCAGCAGCTTAGTCAAGGGTGCGGGGTCACCCCTCCACTTT. This chain connects TRBV7-2 to TRBJ1-6; D is unresolved. Per germline, CDR1 SGHTA and CDR2 FQGNSA. The V end was cut by 1 base, the J end by 10 bases, with 14 bases between. CDR3 length: 15 residues.